The rows below give T cell receptor beta chains drawn from one sample of a study of early T cells in non-severe SARS-CoV-2 infection. TCRdb independently ran MiXCR on the 5' RACE reads; one entry per CDR3 protein. The sample holds about 120,000 distinct CDR3 sequences; 10% to 15% are singletons and the top ten take approximately 3.5%. Specimen: whole blood, collected at baseline. Receptors were obtained from an adult who was a healthcare worker with PCR-confirmed SARS-CoV-2 infection or an uninfected control (not recorded which). CDR3s leave out the opening cysteine and the closing phenylalanine or tryptophan. Fields, in order: D gene, V gene, CDR3 protein. D genes are given only for firm matches.

- | TRBV29-1 | SVDGPSGGTDTQY
- | TRBV18 | ASSPRGNLNTEAF
TRBD1 | TRBV5-5 | ASSLSGGRTGELF
TRBD2 | TRBV5-6 | ASSSPQGGTDTQY
TRBD2 | TRBV10-3 | AIRAGGLTDTQY
TRBD1 | TRBV7-9 | ASFLRDRNTGELF
TRBD1 | TRBV20-1 | SAEGRGRFGNTIY
TRBD2 | TRBV12-3/TRBV12-4 | ASSPSGVQETQY
- | TRBV29-1 | SVVGDEQF
TRBD1 | TRBV9 | ASSVTGGAVYGYT
- | TRBV20-1 | SATRGV
- | TRBV5-4 | ASSLGRQGGPTDTQY
- | TRBV4-2 | ASSRNHQETQY
- | TRBV6-5 | ASSYGGAYNEQF
- | TRBV7-2 | ASSLIIRSEQY
TRBD1 | TRBV9 | ATARDRDRSYNEQF
TRBD1 | TRBV4-2 | ASSQGSRGRLRTYEQY